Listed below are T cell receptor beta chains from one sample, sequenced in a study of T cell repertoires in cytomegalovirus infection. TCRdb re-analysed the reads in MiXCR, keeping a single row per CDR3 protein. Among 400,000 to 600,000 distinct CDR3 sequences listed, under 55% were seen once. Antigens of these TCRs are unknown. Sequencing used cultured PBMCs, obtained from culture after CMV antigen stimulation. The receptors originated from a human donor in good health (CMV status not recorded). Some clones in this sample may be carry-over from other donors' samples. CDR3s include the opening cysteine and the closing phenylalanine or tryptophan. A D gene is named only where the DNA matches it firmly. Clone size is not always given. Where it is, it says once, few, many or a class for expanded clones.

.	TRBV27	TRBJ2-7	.	TGTGCCAGCAGTCCAAGTCGGTACGAGCAGTACTTC	CASSPSRYEQYF
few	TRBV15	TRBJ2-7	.	TGTGCCACCAGCAGAGATTGGGGACTTCGGGACTTTTACGAGCAGTACTTC	CATSRDWGLRDFYEQYF
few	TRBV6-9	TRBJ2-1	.	TGTGCCAGCAGTTATCCGGGACACAGCTCCTACAATGAGCAGTTCTTC	CASSYPGHSSYNEQFF
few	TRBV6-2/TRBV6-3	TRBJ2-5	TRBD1	TGTGCCAGCAGCCACAGGGGCTCGGAACAAGAGACCCAGTACTTC	CASSHRGSEQETQYF
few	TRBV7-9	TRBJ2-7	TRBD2	TGTGCCAGCAGCTTCCAAGGGACTAGCGTATCCTACGAGCAGTACTTC	CASSFQGTSVSYEQYF
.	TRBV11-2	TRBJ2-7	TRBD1	TGTGCCAGCAGTCGGACAGGACCCGAGCAGTACTTC	CASSRTGPEQYF
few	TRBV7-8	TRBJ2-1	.	TGTGCCAGCAGCTTTCAGGGGACGCGCTCCTACAATGAGCAGTTCTTC	CASSFQGTRSYNEQFF
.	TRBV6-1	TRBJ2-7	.	TGTGCCAGCAGTGATGACCAAGGGACCTACGAGCAGTACTTC	CASSDDQGTYEQYF
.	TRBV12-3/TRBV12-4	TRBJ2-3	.	TGTGCCAGCACTTCCGGGCGGGGGCCATCCACAGATACGCAGTATTTT	CASTSGRGPSTDTQYF
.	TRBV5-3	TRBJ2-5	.	TGTGCCAGCAGCACCCGGGACGCAAGAGAGACCCAGTACTTC	CASSTRDARETQYF
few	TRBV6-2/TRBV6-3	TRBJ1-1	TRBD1	TGTGCCAGCAGGGAAACAGGGGCGGGCACTGAAGCTTTCTTT	CASRETGAGTEAFF
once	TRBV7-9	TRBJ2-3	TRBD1	TGTGCCAGCAGCTCGGACAGGGGGTACACAGATACGCAGTATTTT	CASSSDRGYTDTQYF
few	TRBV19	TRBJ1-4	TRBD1	TGTGCCAGTGCCGGTCAGGGGGCTCGAGTTGAAAAACTGTTTTTT	CASAGQGARVEKLFF
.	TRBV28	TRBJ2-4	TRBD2	TGTGCCAGCAGCCGTCCGGGACTAGCGGGTTTGTACTTC	CASSRPGLAGLYF
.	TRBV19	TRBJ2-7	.	TGTGCCAGTAGTTCTAGGATTAGCCCCGCGGGGCAGTACTTC	CASSSRISPAGQYF
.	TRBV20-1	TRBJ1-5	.	TGCAGTGCTAGTGAGAGCAATCAGCCCCAGCATTTT	CSASESNQPQHF
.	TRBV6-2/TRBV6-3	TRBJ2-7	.	TGTGCCAGCAGGACTAGTTTCTACGAGCAGTACTTC	CASRTSFYEQYF
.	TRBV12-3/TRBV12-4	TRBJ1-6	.	TGTGCCAGCACTTTCGCCCTTGAGTCACCCCTCCACTTT	CASTFALESPLHF
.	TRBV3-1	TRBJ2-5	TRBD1	TGTGCCAGCAGCCAAGGTGCAGGGGGTCCAGAGACCCAGTACTTC	CASSQGAGGPETQYF
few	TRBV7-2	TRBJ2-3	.	TGTGCCAGCAGCGGAGGAAGGGGCACAGATACGCAGTATTTT	CASSGGRGTDTQYF
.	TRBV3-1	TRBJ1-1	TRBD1	TGTGCCAGCAGCCAAGCCGGACAGGGGAACACTGAAGCTTTCTTT	CASSQAGQGNTEAFF
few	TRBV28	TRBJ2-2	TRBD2	TGTGCCAGCACCCTTAGCGGGGATCGGGCCGGGGAGCTGTTTTTT	CASTLSGDRAGELFF
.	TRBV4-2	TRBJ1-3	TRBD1	TGTGCCAGCAGCCAAGGGACAGGGAGAGAAAACACCATATATTTT	CASSQGTGRENTIYF
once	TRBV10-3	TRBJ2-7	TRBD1	TGTGCCGTGGCCGGGACAGGGGGCTACGAGCAGTACTTC	CAVAGTGGYEQYF
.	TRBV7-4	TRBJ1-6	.	TGTGCCAGCAGCTTAGCCGGGGGGCAGTCACCCCTCCACTTT	CASSLAGGQSPLHF
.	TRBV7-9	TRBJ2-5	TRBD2	TGTGCCAGCAGCTTAGCCCTCGGGACTAGCCTAATGAGACAAGAGACCCAGTACTTC	CASSLALGTSLMRQETQYF
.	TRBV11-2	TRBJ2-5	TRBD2	TGTGCCAGCAGCCCGATAGCGGGGGGTCAAGAGACCCAGTACTTC	CASSPIAGGQETQYF
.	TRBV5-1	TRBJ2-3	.	TGCGCCAGCAGCCTCGCAGCCCGCGGATTGGTGGGCACAGATACGCAGTATTTT	CASSLAARGLVGTDTQYF
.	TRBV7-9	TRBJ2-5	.	TGTGCCAGCAGCCCACCACTAGTGAGCCAAGAGACCCAGTACTTC	CASSPPLVSQETQYF
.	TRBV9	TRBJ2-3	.	TGTGCCAGCAGCGAGACTAGTATCAGCACAGATACGCAGTATTTT	CASSETSISTDTQYF
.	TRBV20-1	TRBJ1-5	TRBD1	TGCAGTGCTAGCAGGACAGGGAACAGCAATCAGCCCCAGCATTTT	CSASRTGNSNQPQHF
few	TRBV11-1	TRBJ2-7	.	TGTGCCAGCAGCTTACGAGTCGGCGAGCAGTACTTC	CASSLRVGEQYF
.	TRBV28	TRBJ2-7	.	TGTGCCAGCACCCTAACAGCTGACGGGTCCTACGAGCAGTACTTC	CASTLTADGSYEQYF
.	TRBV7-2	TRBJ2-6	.	TGTGCCAGCAGCTTAGCAAAGGGGGCCAACGTCCTGACTTTC	CASSLAKGANVLTF
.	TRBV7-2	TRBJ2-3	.	TGTGCCAGCTCGGTCGATCGCACAGATACGCAGTATTTT	CASSVDRTDTQYF
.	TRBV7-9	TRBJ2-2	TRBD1	TGTGCCAGCAGCGACGAATATAGGACAGGGGGACCCGGGGAGCTGTTTTTT	CASSDEYRTGGPGELFF
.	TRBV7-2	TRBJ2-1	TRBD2	TGTGCCAGCAGCTTTGTAGCGGGAGGGCTCTACAATGAGCAGTTCTTC	CASSFVAGGLYNEQFF
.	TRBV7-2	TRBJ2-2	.	TGTGCCAGCAGCCCCAGACAGATTCACACCACCGGGGAGCTGTTTTTT	CASSPRQIHTTGELFF
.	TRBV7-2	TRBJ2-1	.	TGTGCCAGCAGCTTAGGGCCCCGATCCTTCTTC	CASSLGPRSFF
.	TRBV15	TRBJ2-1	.	TGTGCCACCAGAGTCGACGGGAGCTCCTACAATGAGCAGTTCTTC	CATRVDGSSYNEQFF
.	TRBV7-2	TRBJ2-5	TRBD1	TGTGCCAGCGCCACCCCCCGACAGGGAGTAGAGACCCAGTACTTC	CASATPRQGVETQYF
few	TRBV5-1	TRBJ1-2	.	TGCGCCAGCAGCTTGGTGGGGGTTAGCGGCTACACCTTC	CASSLVGVSGYTF
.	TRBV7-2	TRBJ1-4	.	TGTGCCAGCAGCTTAGGACAGGAGAATGAAAAACTGTTTTTT	CASSLGQENEKLFF
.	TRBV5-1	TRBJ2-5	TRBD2	TGCGCCAGCAGCTTCCTAGCGGGAGCTGGGGAGACCCAGTACTTC	CASSFLAGAGETQYF
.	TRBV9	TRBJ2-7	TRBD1	TGTGCCAGCAGCGAGGGACAGGGGTGGGACTACGAGCAGTACTTC	CASSEGQGWDYEQYF
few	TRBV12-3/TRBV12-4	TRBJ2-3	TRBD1	TGTGCCAGCAGCCGACAGGGGGCGGGTCCAGATACGCAGTATTTT	CASSRQGAGPDTQYF
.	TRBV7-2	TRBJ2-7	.	TGTGCCAACCCTCCGGGTTCCTACGAGCAGTACTTC	CANPPGSYEQYF
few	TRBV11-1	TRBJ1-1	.	TGTGCCAGCAGCCTCACCTGGGGTCACACTGAAGCTTTCTTT	CASSLTWGHTEAFF
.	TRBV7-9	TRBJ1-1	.	TGTGCCAGCACCTTAGACACTGAAGCTTTCTTT	CASTLDTEAFF
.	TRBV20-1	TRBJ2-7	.	TGCAGTGCCGACGGAGGTCAGGGTGATTACGAGCAGTACTTC	CSADGGQGDYEQYF
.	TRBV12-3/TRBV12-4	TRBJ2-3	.	TGTGCCAGCAGTCCGGGGACGGGCACAGATACGCAGTATTTT	CASSPGTGTDTQYF
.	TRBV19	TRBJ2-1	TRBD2	TGTGCCAGTAGTCCTAGCGGGATTAACTACAATGAGCAGTTCTTC	CASSPSGINYNEQFF
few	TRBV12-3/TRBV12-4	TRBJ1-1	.	TGTGCCAGCAGGCAGGGTGTCGGCACTGAAGCTTTCTTT	CASRQGVGTEAFF
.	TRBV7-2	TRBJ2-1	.	TGTGCCAGCCGCCGACTAGGATCCAATGAGCAGTTCTTC	CASRRLGSNEQFF
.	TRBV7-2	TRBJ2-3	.	TGTGCCAGCAGCTTGTCCCGGCCCGATCATACGCAGTATTTT	CASSLSRPDHTQYF
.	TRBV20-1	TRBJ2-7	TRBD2	TGCAGTGCTAAAAAACCTGTAGCGGGAAGTGCCTACGAGCAGTACTTC	CSAKKPVAGSAYEQYF
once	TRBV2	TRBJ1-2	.	TGTGCCAGCAGTCCGGAAAATTATGGCTACACCTTC	CASSPENYGYTF
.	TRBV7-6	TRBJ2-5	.	TGTGCCAGCAGCTTATCTCAGCAAGAGACCCAGTACTTC	CASSLSQQETQYF
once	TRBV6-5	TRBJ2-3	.	TGTGCCAGCAGTGGACTCCCGGATACGCAGTATTTT	CASSGLPDTQYF